Sequencing of this TCR beta chain was carried out in a study of blood T cell repertoires in COVID-19. CDR3 length equals 11 residues. V shed 6 bases and J shed 15 bases, with 14 bases lying between them. Profiled with immunoSEQ multiplex PCR; TCRdb holds only in-frame clones, not every one. Of 400,000 to 500,000 clones in the sample, about 88% are singletons; the top ten hold 1.4% to 1.5%. This clone was detected only a few times. The sequence was collected from a woman between 18 and 29 years old who had been exposed to COVID-19. Sequenced input: PBMCs or T cells enriched from blood (not recorded which). The V gene is TRBV12-3 or TRBV12-4, the J gene TRBJ1-4; TRBD1 is a possible D gene (5 bases). CDR3 residues: CASRRGAGLFF. CDR3 in DNA: TGTGCCAGCAGAAGGGGCGCGGGATTGTTTTTT.